Listed below are T cell receptor beta chains from one sample, sequenced in a study of radiotherapy plus CTLA-4 blockade in lung cancer. Sequencing used immunoSEQ multiplex PCR; TCRdb keeps in-frame clones, though not all of them. Seen here are roughly 50,000 clones, approximately 91% observed once, and the top ten hold 7.8%. Material: peripheral blood, obtained from a patient treated with radiotherapy plus ipilimumab. These TCRs come from a human donor with non-small cell lung cancer whose response to radiotherapy plus ipilimumab could not be evaluated. Both conserved end residues are part of each CDR3. D genes are given only for firm matches. Expanded clones get a size class; other rows say once, few or many, or leave the size out.

d_call | j_call | v_call | clone_size | cdr3_aa | cdr3_nt
TRBD2 | TRBJ2-1 | TRBV4-1 | . | CASSLSGGSVGYNEQFF | TGCGCCAGCAGCCTTAGCGGGGGGTCAGTGGGCTACAATGAGCAGTTCTTC
TRBD1 | TRBJ1-1 | TRBV7-9 | . | CASSPTAGTANTEAFF | TGTGCCAGCAGCCCCACTGCCGGGACAGCTAACACTGAAGCTTTCTTT
. | TRBJ2-5 | TRBV5-4 | . | CASSLNYDQETQYF | TGTGCCAGCAGCTTGAATTATGACCAAGAGACCCAGTACTTC
TRBD1 | TRBJ2-7 | TRBV6-4 | . | CARQKKGQGGEQYF | TGTGCCAGGCAGAAAAAGGGACAGGGTGGCGAGCAGTACTTC
TRBD1 | TRBJ2-7 | TRBV29-1 | . | CSVELGTGAYEQYF | TGCAGCGTTGAATTAGGGACAGGGGCCTACGAGCAGTACTTC
. | TRBJ1-1 | TRBV19 | . | CASSAQLNTEAFF | TGTGCCAGTAGTGCGCAATTGAACACTGAAGCTTTCTTT
. | TRBJ1-6 | TRBV9 | . | CASSAAESRSPLHF | TGTGCCAGCAGCGCAGCGGAATCTCGATCACCCCTCCACTTT
TRBD1 | TRBJ1-2 | TRBV6-5 | . | CASSPDRDDGYTF | TGTGCCAGCAGTCCGGACAGGGACGATGGCTACACCTTC
TRBD2 | TRBJ2-1 | TRBV19 | few | CATTQGASGAFYNEQFF | TGTGCCACCACACAAGGCGCTAGCGGGGCCTTCTACAATGAGCAGTTCTTC
. | TRBJ2-5 | TRBV7-9 | few | CASSSWRTDQETQYF | TGTGCCAGCAGCTCCTGGAGGACGGACCAAGAGACCCAGTACTTC
. | TRBJ1-2 | TRBV6-1 | . | CASSARGHYGYTF | TGTGCCAGCAGTGCCAGGGGACACTATGGCTACACCTTC
TRBD1 | TRBJ2-2 | TRBV6-6 | . | CASSYSRGQGELFF | TGTGCCAGCAGTTACTCTCGGGGACAGGGGGAGCTGTTTTTT
TRBD1 | TRBJ1-4 | TRBV7-2 | . | CASSPYRTGGNEKLFF | TGTGCCAGCAGCCCCTACCGGACAGGGGGAAATGAAAAACTGTTTTTT
. | TRBJ1-1 | TRBV7-2 | . | CASASDRNTEAFF | TGTGCCAGCGCCTCCGACAGAAACACTGAAGCTTTCTTT
TRBD1 | TRBJ2-3 | TRBV5-6 | . | CASSLVAGTGIIDTQYF | TGTGCCAGCAGCTTGGTTGCCGGGACAGGGATAATTGATACGCAGTATTTT
. | TRBJ1-1 | TRBV27 | . | CASSLTGRNTEAFF | TGTGCCAGCAGTCTTACAGGGAGGAACACTGAAGCTTTCTTT
. | TRBJ1-2 | TRBV7-2 | . | CASIYLGGYGYTF | TGTGCCAGCATCTATCTCGGGGGGTATGGCTACACCTTC
. | TRBJ1-2 | TRBV25-1 | . | CASSKRSGPHPYGYTF | TGTGCCAGCAGCAAAAGATCAGGCCCGCACCCTTATGGCTACACCTTC
TRBD2 | TRBJ2-3 | TRBV9 | . | CASSVGTSGGADTQYF | TGTGCCAGCAGCGTAGGGACTAGCGGGGGAGCAGATACGCAGTATTTT
. | TRBJ2-3 | TRBV27 | . | CASSPLRSGSTDTQYF | TGTGCCAGCAGTCCCCTCCGGAGCGGGAGCACAGATACGCAGTATTTT
. | TRBJ2-5 | TRBV5-6 | . | CASSPWASETQYF | TGTGCCAGCAGTCCCTGGGCTTCAGAGACCCAGTACTTC
TRBD1 | TRBJ1-2 | TRBV5-1 | . | CASSLGGTANYGYTF | TGCGCCAGCAGCTTGGGGGGGACAGCTAACTATGGCTACACCTTC
. | TRBJ1-2 | TRBV29-1 | few | CSVEAGYTF | TGCAGCGTTGAGGCTGGCTACACCTTC
TRBD1 | TRBJ1-2 | TRBV11-2 | once | CASSLGATGNGYTF | TGTGCCAGCAGCTTAGGAGCGACAGGGAACGGCTACACCTTC
. | TRBJ1-2 | TRBV29-1 | . | CSVAQGDYGYTF | TGCAGCGTCGCACAGGGTGACTATGGCTACACCTTC
TRBD1 | TRBJ2-5 | TRBV9 | . | CASSVGQGLQVGEQYF | TGTGCCAGCAGCGTAGGACAGGGGCTCCAAGTAGGAGAGCAGTACTTC
TRBD1 | TRBJ1-2 | TRBV5-1 | . | CASSPTGQGGDGYTF | TGCGCCAGCAGCCCAACGGGACAGGGGGGCGATGGCTACACCTTC